These 20 T cell receptor beta chains were all obtained from the same sample, sequenced in a study of T cells in Graves' hyperthyroidism and ophthalmopathy. Template material for amplifying TCR beta CDR3 regions consisted of RNA transcripts. Carried out on the TCR CDR3, a first-round RT-PCR used the HTBI primer set. TCRdb processed the multiplex PCR reads anew with MiXCR; each CDR3 protein has one entry. The sample yields about 340,000 distinct CDR3 sequences, around a sixth seen once. The source material was blood. The source is a woman aged 50 to 65 with Graves' hyperthyroidism.

V is TRBV14 and J is TRBJ1-2, with 10 bases matching TRBD1. Germline values: CDR1 SGHDN, CDR2 FVKESK. The CDR3 totals 15 residues. J gave up 6 bases and V 3 bases, and 7 bases lay outside the gene matches. This chain's CDR3 is CASSQFWTGGDGYTF. CDR3 nucleotide sequence: TGTGCCAGCAGCCAGTTTTGGACAGGGGGAGATGGCTACACCTTC.

The CDR3 nucleotides are TGTGCCAGCAGCAGACTTCTGGGAAGTGGTGTAGATACGCAGTATTTT. This sequence encodes CASSRLLGSGVDTQYF. The chain has TRBV6-1 and TRBJ2-3, with D hard to call. The CDR3 length is 16 residues. With 6 bases removed from V and 5 bases from J, the gap between germline ends came to 21 bases. Germline CDR1 reads MNHNS; CDR2 reads SASEGT.

This clonotype was counted ten times or more. V gene TRBV10-3 combines with J gene TRBJ1-1; TRBD1 matches 9 bases. The CDR3 consists of 13 residues. Per the germline V gene, CDR1 is ENHRY and CDR2 is SYGVKD. V was clipped by 6 bases and J by 7 bases; unmatched bases: 6. The CDR3 here is CAISQTGGGEAFF. CDR3 DNA: TGTGCCATCAGCCAAACAGGGGGCGGTGAAGCTTTCTTT.

The V and J genes are TRBV6-1 and TRBJ1-2; no clear D. CDR3 length: 14 amino acids. With 5 bases removed from V and 5 bases from J, the gap between germline ends came to 15 bases. Germline loops: CDR1 MNHNS, CDR2 SASEGT. CDR3 bases: TGTGCCAGCAGTTCCCACCCTTCGGTTTATGGCTACACCTTC. Residues: CASSSHPSVYGYTF.

There are a few counts of this clonotype. CDR3 in amino acids: CASSLESAFSYNEQFF. CDR3 nucleotide sequence: TGTGCCAGCAGCTTAGAATCCGCCTTCTCCTACAATGAGCAGTTCTTC. This chain links TRBV7-6 with TRBJ2-1; unclear D gene. The CDR3 length is 16 residues. The V and J ends lost 1 base and 0 bases respectively, with 10 bases between them. In germline, CDR1 is SGHVS, CDR2 FNYEAQ.

The table lists this clonotype with many counts. The chain uses TRBV20-1 and TRBJ1-2; no clear D gene. Per germline, CDR1 DFQATT and CDR2 SNEGSKA (reference sequence). V was clipped by 1 base and J by 2 bases, with 2 bases between them. The CDR3 contains 11 residues. The CDR3, as DNA: TGCAGTGCTAGAGTAAACTATGGCTACACCTTC. The encoded protein is CSARVNYGYTF.

Only a few counts were recorded for this clonotype. The chain uses TRBV11-2 and TRBJ2-7; D gene ambiguous. V was shortened by 5 bases and J by 6 bases, with 5 bases between the two germline ends. The CDR3 length is 10 residues. Germline CDR1 reads SGHAT; CDR2 reads FQNNGV. The CDR3 region is CASSLSEQYF. CDR3 nucleotides: TGTGCCAGCAGCCTCTCCGAGCAGTACTTC.

This clonotype was counted many times. The V and J genes are TRBV6-5 and TRBJ2-7, with D hard to call. V lost 2 bases and J 4 bases, leaving 9 bases between the germline ends. The CDR3 extends over 13 amino acids. The germline CDR1 and CDR2 sequences are MNHEY and SVGAGI. The CDR3 DNA sequence: TGTGCCAGCAGTTACGCGAACGAGTACGAGCAGTACGTC. Translation gives CASSYANEYEQYV.

The chain joins TRBV20-1 to TRBJ2-3, with 7 bases aligning to TRBD2. The CDR3 totals 19 residues. V shed 5 bases, J shed 0 bases, and the junction held 20 bases outside the gene matches. Germline assignment: CDR1 DFQATT and CDR2 SNEGSKA (reference sequence). Here the CDR3 DNA reads TGCAGTGCTGGACCCCAATGGGGCGGGGGTTCCCCTAGCACAGATACGCAGTATTTT. This encodes CSAGPQWGGGSPSTDTQYF.

This clonotype was counted ten times or more. The CDR3 DNA sequence: TGTGCCAGTAGACGGACTAGCGGGAGCGGCGGGGAGCTGTTTTTT. Protein product: CASRRTSGSGGELFF. V gene TRBV19 combines with J gene TRBJ2-2; 13 bases line up with TRBD2. This CDR3 is 15 amino acids long. The V and J ends lost 6 bases and 7 bases, in that order; junction bases with no gene match: 5. In germline, CDR1 is LNHDA, CDR2 SQIVND (reference sequence).

V gene TRBV19 combines with J gene TRBJ2-5, with 7 bases aligning to TRBD2. V was pared by 7 bases and J by 4 bases, with 12 bases of the junction left unmatched. CDR1 and CDR2 (germline): LNHDA, SQIVND (reference sequence). The CDR3 runs 15 residues. The CDR3 spells CASKQAGEPGETQYF. The CDR3, as DNA: TGTGCCAGTAAGCAGGCGGGGGAACCCGGAGAGACCCAGTACTTC.

On this clonotype: This may come from a read error, since a much larger clone is one base off. J is TRBJ2-7 and V is TRBV7-9; unclear D gene. V lost 5 bases and J lost 6, with 11 bases in between. CDR3 length: 12 residues. Germline CDR1 and CDR2: SEHNR and FQNEAQ (reference sequence). CDR3: CASSDTGGEQYF. Written as DNA, the CDR3 is TGTGCCAGCAGCGATACGGGTGGCGAGCAGTACTTC.

The chain uses TRBV12-3 or TRBV12-4 and TRBJ1-2; 7 bases fit TRBD1. V lost 8 bases to trimming and J lost 8 bases; unmatched junction nucleotides: 17. The CDR3 is 15 residues long. CDR3 region: CASLSAGAGGGGYTF. In DNA form, the CDR3 reads TGTGCCAGCCTGTCTGCAGGGGCAGGGGGAGGCGGCTACACCTTC.

This clonotype was seen repeatedly, ten times or more. The V gene is TRBV7-2, the J gene TRBJ2-3, with 11 positions matching TRBD2. The CDR3 covers 17 residues. The V gene end was trimmed by 5 bases and the J gene end by 2 bases; junction bases not matched to a gene: 9. CDR1 and CDR2 (germline): SGHTA, FQGNSA. The CDR3 reads CASSTVAGGPITDTQYF. The DNA of the CDR3 is TGTGCCAGCAGCACTGTAGCGGGGGGGCCGATCACAGATACGCAGTATTTT.

The V and J genes are TRBV20-1 and TRBJ2-5; D is perhaps TRBD2 (6 bases). CDR1 is DFQATT, CDR2 SNEGSKA, per germline (reference sequence). Trimming removed 5 bases at V and 3 bases at J, with 10 bases between. CDR3 length: 12 amino acids. The CDR3 region is CSAWDFEETQYF. CDR3 sequence (DNA): TGCAGTGCTTGGGACTTCGAAGAGACCCAGTACTTC.

V and J are TRBV6-2 or TRBV6-3 and TRBJ1-1, with D uncertain. The germline V and J ends were trimmed by 9 bases and 3 bases, with 14 bases remaining between them. Germline CDR1 MNHEY, CDR2 SVGEGT. CDR3 length: 13 amino acids. CDR3 loop: CASSITGDTEAFF. CDR3 DNA: TGTGCCAGTAGCATAACCGGGGACACTGAAGCTTTCTTT.

This sequence joins TRBV12-3 or TRBV12-4 and TRBJ2-2, with 11 positions matching TRBD2. This CDR3 has 17 residues. Trimming cost V 6 bases and J 7 bases; bases outside gene matches: 13. Here the CDR3 reads CASSPGLAEAVGGELFF. In nucleotides, the CDR3 is TGTGCCAGCAGCCCGGGACTAGCGGAGGCGGTGGGCGGGGAGCTGTTTTTT.

This clonotype was counted many times. This sequence joins TRBV11-2 and TRBJ2-7; 7 bases are shared with TRBD2. Germline-derived CDR1 and CDR2 are SGHAT and FQNNGV. V shed 1 base and J 7 bases; nucleotides not matched to a gene: 7. This CDR3 region has 14 residues. The chain's CDR3 is CASSLGAGLWEQYF. CDR3 nucleotide sequence: TGTGCCAGCAGCTTAGGCGCGGGACTATGGGAGCAGTACTTC. The whole variable domain, filled in from reference TRBV11-2 and TRBJ2-7, reads EAGVAQSPRYKIIEKRQSVAFWCNPISGHATLYWYQQILGQGPKLLIQFQNNGVVDDSQLPKDRFSAERLKGVDSTLKIQPAKLEDSAVYLCASSLGAGLWEQYFGPGTRLTVT.

This clonotype showed up just a few times. The gene calls are TRBV10-3 and TRBJ2-1, with unresolved D. The CDR3 is 12 amino acids. V gave up 6 bases and J gave up 6 bases, with 9 bases separating them. Germline CDR1 ENHRY, CDR2 SYGVKD. As DNA, the CDR3 is TGTGCCATCAGCCCTCCTACCAATGAGCAGTTCTTC. This gives the protein CAISPPTNEQFF.

This clonotype turned up a few times. The chain recombines TRBV4-1 with TRBJ2-5; 9 bases align to TRBD2. The CDR3 has 18 residues. Germline lookup yields CDR1 MGHRA and CDR2 YSYEKL. The V and J ends lost 2 bases and 4 bases, in that order; junction bases with no gene match: 14. The CDR3 DNA reads TGCGCCAGCAGCCAACAAGGAGCTCGCGGGAGGGCCGGAGAGACCCAGTACTTC. This codes for CASSQQGARGRAGETQYF.